These 7 T cell receptor beta chains were sequenced from one sample in a study of long-term antiretroviral therapy in people with HIV. This was the immunoSEQ v3.0 assay at survey level. Only in-frame clones appear in the TCRdb table, and some are missing; sequencing was by immunoSEQ multiplex PCR. The data contain tens of thousands of clones, 75% to 90% of them singletons. This sample comprised unsorted PBMCs, obtained 1.5 years after starting antiretroviral therapy. These receptors were collected from a young man with HIV.

This clone is a singleton in its sample. V and J are TRBV29-1 and TRBJ1-5; 9 bases line up with TRBD1. J lost 4 bases, V lost 7 bases, and 5 bases had no gene match. The germline V gene encodes CDR1 SQVTM and CDR2 ANQGSEA. The CDR3 is made up of 13 amino acids. CDR3 nucleotides: TGCAGCGCAGGACAGGGGACTAATCAGCCCCAGCATTTT. This encodes CSAGQGTNQPQHF.

The chain carries TRBV6-1 and TRBJ2-7, with D uncertain. The ends were cut back, 7 bases at V and 0 bases at J, with 13 bases in the middle. This CDR3 region has 14 residues. Per germline, CDR1 MNHNS and CDR2 SASEGT. CDR3 sequence (DNA): TGTGCCAGCATTTGGACGGCGAGCTCCTACGAGCAGTACTTC. This sequence encodes CASIWTASSYEQYF.

The table lists this clone with a count of one. The chain joins TRBV6-5 to TRBJ2-1; no clear D. Trimming stripped 7 bases from V and 1 base from J, with 14 bases between. From germline, CDR1 is MNHEY and CDR2 SVGAGI. The CDR3 has 15 residues. CDR3 amino acids: CASKRGGTSYNEQFF. In DNA, the CDR3 is TGTGCCAGCAAGAGAGGCGGCACATCCTACAATGAGCAGTTCTTC.

The chain has TRBV6-5 and TRBJ1-2, with a possible D match to TRBD1 (6 bases). The germline gives CDR1 MNHEY, CDR2 SVGAGI. The CDR3 is 14 residues long. The V end lost 4 bases, the J end lost 2 bases, and 11 bases lay between the germline ends. The chain's CDR3 is CASSSWTVNYGYTF. CDR3 DNA sequence: TGTGCCAGCAGTTCCTGGACAGTGAACTATGGCTACACCTTC.

The rearrangement joins TRBV6-5 to TRBJ1-1; D remains ambiguous. The ends were cut back, 5 bases at V and 5 bases at J, with 15 bases in the middle. The CDR3 has 14 residues. Germline V gives CDR1 MNHEY, CDR2 SVGAGI. CDR3 in amino acids: CASSRHGLTTEAFF. Here the CDR3 DNA reads TGTGCCAGCAGTAGACACGGTTTGACGACTGAAGCTTTCTTT.

The chain combines TRBV5-6 with TRBJ2-7; D is ambiguous. The CDR3 is 17 amino acids. Deletions cut 2 bases from V and 1 base from J, with 19 bases between. Germline loops: CDR1 SGHDT, CDR2 YYEEEE. The CDR3 coding sequence is TGTGCCAGCAGCTTAACGCAACACGGTCTCCCATCCTACGAGCAGTACTTC. The encoded protein is CASSLTQHGLPSYEQYF.

This clone was counted only a few times. At one end the junction does not follow the germline gene, possibly because of a read error. J is TRBJ2-1 and V is TRBV7-7, with 8 nucleotides matching TRBD2. The germline gives CDR1 SSHAT, CDR2 FNYEAQ (reference sequence). The CDR3 covers 15 residues. The CDR3 bases are TGTGCTAGCAGCTTAGAACTAGCGGCGTTCAATGAGCAGTTCTTC. Its protein product is CASSLELAAFNEQFF.